This T cell receptor beta chain appears in the sequencing data of a study of T-cell memory formation after mild COVID-19. Background on the study: TCR clusters showed largely donor specificity.

Study conclusions and caveats: The authors left the SARS-CoV-2 specificity of second-wave clones peaking on day 37 unconfirmed. In pre-infection memory, a portion of responding clones appeared, which suggested that cross-reactive memory joined. Clones shrinking from day 15 to 85 showed even CD4/CD8 mixes; later expanders tilted CD4+.

This CDR3 is built from 13 residues. Germline CDR1 reads MNHEY; CDR2 reads SMNVEV (reference sequence). V was cut by 3 bases and J by 8 bases, with 11 bases left in between. TCRdb re-called the 5' RACE reads with MiXCR, one entry per CDR3 protein. The sample records about 190,000 distinct CDR3 sequences, 20% to 25% being singletons. This clonotype was counted between two and nine times. Its matching antigen is unknown. This TCR derives from an adult woman who had mild COVID-19 (a few samples of this study predate the infection). Cell type and time point are not known. The sample taken for sequencing was PBMCs or a T cell subset sorted from them (not recorded which). V usage is TRBV27 and J usage is TRBJ2-1, with D perhaps TRBD2 (5 bases). The CDR3 DNA is TGTGCCAGCAGTTTCGGCGGGTGGGATGAGCAGTTCTTC. Translating gives CASSFGGWDEQFF.